A selection of T cell receptor beta chains follows, all from one sample in a study of T-cell reconstitution after alpha-beta-depleted transplantation in children. TCRdb passed the PCR reads through MiXCR, listing each CDR3 protein once. The table records 490,000 or so distinct CDR3 sequences, about 10% of them present only once. The sample was PBMCs, taken before TCRalphabeta/CD19-depleted stem cell transplant. Every receptor here comes from a child aged 2 to 10 with inherited bone marrow failure, due to receive a stem cell transplant. CDR3s include the opening cysteine and the closing phenylalanine or tryptophan. The D gene is left open where the match is weak. Expanded clones get a size class; other rows say once, few or many, or leave the size out.

abundance	v_gene	j_gene	d_gene	CDR3aa	CDR3nt
NA	TRBV20-1	TRBJ1-5	NA	CSARVGEGGDQPQHF	TGCAGTGCTAGAGTCGGAGAGGGGGGTGATCAGCCCCAGCATTTT
few	TRBV20-1	TRBJ2-6	TRBD1	CSARSDRGASGANVLTF	TGCAGTGCTAGATCCGACAGGGGCGCCTCTGGGGCCAACGTCCTGACTTTC
many	TRBV7-2	TRBJ2-7	TRBD2	CASRPGTSDSYEQYF	TGTGCCAGCAGGCCCGGGACTAGCGACTCCTACGAGCAGTACTTC
many	TRBV4-1	TRBJ2-5	NA	CASSHPSGQETQYF	TGCGCCAGCAGCCATCCGTCGGGGCAAGAGACCCAGTACTTC
many	TRBV9	TRBJ1-2	TRBD1	CASSGGGGEQGASYGYTF	TGTGCCAGCAGCGGCGGCGGAGGTGAACAGGGGGCCAGCTATGGCTACACCTTC
many	TRBV7-2	TRBJ2-5	TRBD2	CASSTRLAGGETQYF	TGTGCCAGCAGCACTAGACTAGCGGGAGGAGAGACCCAGTACTTC
many	TRBV7-9	TRBJ1-6	NA	CASTKEGSPLHF	TGTGCCAGCACCAAAGAGGGGTCACCCCTCCACTTT
NA	TRBV4-3	TRBJ2-2	TRBD2	CASSQEGTSGTTGELFF	TGCGCCAGCAGCCAAGAAGGCACTAGCGGGACCACCGGGGAGCTGTTTTTT
many	TRBV12-3/TRBV12-4	TRBJ2-1	NA	CASSLHEQFF	TGTGCCAGCAGTTTACATGAGCAGTTCTTC
medium-sized	TRBV10-3	TRBJ1-2	NA	CAISESGSLIYGYTF	TGTGCCATCAGTGAGTCGGGAAGTCTTATCTATGGCTACACCTTC
many	TRBV5-1	TRBJ2-5	TRBD2	CASSFGLAQETQYF	TGCGCCAGCAGCTTCGGACTAGCCCAAGAGACCCAGTACTTC
NA	TRBV12-3/TRBV12-4	TRBJ1-4	NA	CASSAGNEKLFF	TGTGCCAGCAGTGCGGGTAATGAAAAACTGTTTTTT
many	TRBV13	TRBJ1-1	NA	CASSLDPNTEAFF	TGTGCCAGCAGCTTAGACCCGAACACTGAAGCTTTCTTT
NA	TRBV19	TRBJ2-1	TRBD2	CASSIWPSGVGSSYNEQFF	TGTGCCAGTAGTATATGGCCTAGCGGGGTCGGTAGCTCCTACAATGAGCAGTTCTTC
NA	TRBV20-1	TRBJ2-1	NA	CSAREGESTYNEQFF	TGCAGTGCTAGAGAAGGGGAATCGACCTACAATGAGCAGTTCTTC
few	TRBV12-3/TRBV12-4	TRBJ2-3	NA	CASSSRGSNTDTQYF	TGTGCCAGCAGTTCGAGAGGGTCGAACACAGATACGCAGTATTTT
few	TRBV12-3/TRBV12-4	TRBJ2-6	TRBD1	CASNPRDRWSGANVLTF	TGTGCCAGCAACCCCCGGGACAGGTGGTCTGGGGCCAACGTCCTGACTTTC
many	TRBV24-1	TRBJ2-1	TRBD2	CATSEPTGTSGKYNEQFF	TGTGCCACCAGTGAACCTACCGGGACTAGCGGGAAGTACAATGAGCAGTTCTTC
many	TRBV6-2/TRBV6-3	TRBJ2-7	TRBD2	CASRSGTSTRSSYEQYF	TGTGCCAGCAGATCCGGGACTAGCACCCGAAGCTCCTACGAGCAGTACTTC
many	TRBV10-3	TRBJ2-3	TRBD2	CAINMGLAGTDTQYF	TGTGCCATCAACATGGGACTAGCGGGAACAGATACGCAGTATTTT
many	TRBV20-1	TRBJ2-7	NA	CSARGGPSTRDEQYF	TGCAGTGCCCGGGGCGGGCCCTCCACTAGGGACGAGCAGTACTTC
NA	TRBV30	TRBJ1-2	NA	CAWTLHRDFEGYTF	TGTGCCTGGACTCTTCATAGGGACTTCGAAGGCTACACCTTC
many	TRBV7-8	TRBJ1-1	NA	CASSFRPSENTEAFF	TGTGCCAGCAGCTTTAGACCGTCAGAGAACACTGAAGCTTTCTTT
NA	TRBV20-1	TRBJ2-4	TRBD1	CSAITGTGTGVQYF	TGCAGTGCTATAACCGGGACAGGGACGGGCGTTCAGTACTTC
NA	TRBV15	TRBJ2-3	TRBD2	CATSWVAGGFRTQYF	TGTGCCACCAGCTGGGTAGCGGGAGGTTTCCGAACGCAGTATTTT
NA	TRBV10-3	TRBJ2-7	TRBD2	CAISPGTSGTYEQYF	TGTGCCATCAGTCCCGGGACTAGCGGAACCTACGAGCAGTACTTC
few	TRBV14	TRBJ2-3	NA	CASSQGPSATFDTQYF	TGTGCCAGCAGCCAAGGTCCTAGCGCGACGTTTGATACGCAGTATTTT
many	TRBV20-1	TRBJ2-5	TRBD2	CSARELAGARETQYF	TGCAGTGCTAGAGAACTAGCGGGGGCTAGGGAGACCCAGTACTTC
many	TRBV15	TRBJ2-1	TRBD2	CATSTYWSRETNEQFF	TGTGCCACCAGCACCTACTGGTCGCGGGAGACCAATGAGCAGTTCTTC